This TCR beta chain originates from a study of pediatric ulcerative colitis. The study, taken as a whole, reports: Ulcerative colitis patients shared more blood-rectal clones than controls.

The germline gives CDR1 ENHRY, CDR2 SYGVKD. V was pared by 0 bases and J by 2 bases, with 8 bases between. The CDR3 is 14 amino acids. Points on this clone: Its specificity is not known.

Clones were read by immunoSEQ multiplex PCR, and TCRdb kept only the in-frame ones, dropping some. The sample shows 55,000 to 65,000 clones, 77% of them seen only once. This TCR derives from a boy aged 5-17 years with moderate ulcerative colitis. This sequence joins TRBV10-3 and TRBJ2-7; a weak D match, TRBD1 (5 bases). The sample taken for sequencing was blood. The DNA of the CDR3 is TGTGCCATCAGTGAGTCGCAGGGCACCTACGAGCAGTACTTC. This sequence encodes CAISESQGTYEQYF.